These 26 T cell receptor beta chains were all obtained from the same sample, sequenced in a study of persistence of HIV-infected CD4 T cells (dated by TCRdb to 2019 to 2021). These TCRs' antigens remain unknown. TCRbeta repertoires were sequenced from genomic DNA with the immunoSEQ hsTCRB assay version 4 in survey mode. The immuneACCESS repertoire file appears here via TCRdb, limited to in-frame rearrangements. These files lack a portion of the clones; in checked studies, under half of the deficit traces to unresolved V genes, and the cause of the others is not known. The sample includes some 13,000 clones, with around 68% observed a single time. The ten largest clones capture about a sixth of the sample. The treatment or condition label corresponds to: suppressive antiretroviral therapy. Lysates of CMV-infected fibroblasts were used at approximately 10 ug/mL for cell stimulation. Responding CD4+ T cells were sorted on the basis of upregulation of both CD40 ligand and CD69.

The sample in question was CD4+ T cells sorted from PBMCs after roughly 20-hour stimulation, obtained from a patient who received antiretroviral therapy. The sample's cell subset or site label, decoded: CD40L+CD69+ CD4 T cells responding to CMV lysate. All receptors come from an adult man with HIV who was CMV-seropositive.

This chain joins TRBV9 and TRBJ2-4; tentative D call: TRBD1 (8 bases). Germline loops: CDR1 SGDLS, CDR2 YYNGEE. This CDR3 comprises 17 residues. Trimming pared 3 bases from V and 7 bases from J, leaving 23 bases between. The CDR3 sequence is CASSATWGRAGGNIQYF. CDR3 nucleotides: TGTGCCAGCAGCGCGACTTGGGGGAGGGCAGGGGGCAACATTCAGTACTTC.

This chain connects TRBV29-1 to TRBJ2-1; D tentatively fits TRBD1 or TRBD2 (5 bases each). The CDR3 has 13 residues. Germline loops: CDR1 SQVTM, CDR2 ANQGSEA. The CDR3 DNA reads TGCGGGATGGGGGTCAGCTCCTACAATGAGCAGTTCTTC. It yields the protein CGMGVSSYNEQFF.

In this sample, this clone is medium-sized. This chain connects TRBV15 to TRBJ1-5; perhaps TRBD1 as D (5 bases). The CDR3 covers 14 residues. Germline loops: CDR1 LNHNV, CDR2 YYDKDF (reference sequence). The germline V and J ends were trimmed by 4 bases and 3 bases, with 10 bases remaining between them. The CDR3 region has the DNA TGTGCCACCAGCAAGGTGACAGACAATCAGCCCCAGCATTTT. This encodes CATSKVTDNQPQHF.

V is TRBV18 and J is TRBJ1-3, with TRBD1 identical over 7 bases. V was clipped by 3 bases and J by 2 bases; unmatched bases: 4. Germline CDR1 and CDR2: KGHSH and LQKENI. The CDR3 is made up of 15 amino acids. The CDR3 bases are TGTGCCAGCTCACCCGACAGGGTGGCTGGAAACACCATATATTTT. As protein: CASSPDRVAGNTIYF.

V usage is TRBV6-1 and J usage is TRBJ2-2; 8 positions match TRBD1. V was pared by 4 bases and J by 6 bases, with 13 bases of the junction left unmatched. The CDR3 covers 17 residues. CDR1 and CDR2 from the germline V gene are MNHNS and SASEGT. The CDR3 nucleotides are TGTGCCAGCAGTGCCGTCGGGGCAGGGGGCAGGGCCGGGGAGCTGTTTTTT. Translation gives CASSAVGAGGRAGELFF.

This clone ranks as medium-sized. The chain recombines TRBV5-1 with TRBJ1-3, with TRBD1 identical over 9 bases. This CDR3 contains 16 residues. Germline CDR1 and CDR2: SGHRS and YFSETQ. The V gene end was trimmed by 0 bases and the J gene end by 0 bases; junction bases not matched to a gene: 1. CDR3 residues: CASSLGDRVSGNTIYF. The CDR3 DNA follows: TGCGCCAGCAGCTTGGGGGACAGGGTCTCTGGAAACACCATATATTTT.

CDR3 coding DNA: TGTGCCACCAGCAGAAAAAGACAGGAGAATTCACCCCTCCACTTT. It yields the protein CATSRKRQENSPLHF. The chain employs TRBV15 and TRBJ1-6; D may be TRBD1 (6 bases). Germline V gene sequence: CDR1 LNHNV, CDR2 YYDKDF (reference sequence). The CDR3 runs 15 residues. Trimming removed 2 bases from V and 7 bases from J, with 12 bases in between.

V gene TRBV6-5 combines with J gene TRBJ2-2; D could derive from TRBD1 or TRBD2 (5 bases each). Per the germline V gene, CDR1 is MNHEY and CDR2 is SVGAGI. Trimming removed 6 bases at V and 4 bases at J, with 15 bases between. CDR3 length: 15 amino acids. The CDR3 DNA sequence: TGTGCCAGCAGCAGGGAGACGGATTTCACCGGGGAGCTGTTTTTT. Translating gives CASSRETDFTGELFF.

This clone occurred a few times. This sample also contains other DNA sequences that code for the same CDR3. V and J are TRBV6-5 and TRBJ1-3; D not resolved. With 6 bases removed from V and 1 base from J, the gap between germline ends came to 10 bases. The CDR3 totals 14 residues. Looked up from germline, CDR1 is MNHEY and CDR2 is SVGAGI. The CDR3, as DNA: TGTGCCAGCAGGACAACGGCGTCTGGAAACACCATATATTTT. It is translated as CASRTTASGNTIYF.

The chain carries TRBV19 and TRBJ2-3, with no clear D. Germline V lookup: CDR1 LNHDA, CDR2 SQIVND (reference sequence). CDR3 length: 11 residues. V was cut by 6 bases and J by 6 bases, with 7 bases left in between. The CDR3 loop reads CASRVGDTQYF. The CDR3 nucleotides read TGTGCCAGTAGGGTGGGGGATACGCAGTATTTT.

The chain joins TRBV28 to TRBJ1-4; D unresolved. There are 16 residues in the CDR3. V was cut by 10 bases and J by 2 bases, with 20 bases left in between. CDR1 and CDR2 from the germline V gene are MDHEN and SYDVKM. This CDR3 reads CATTKSSPATNEKLFF. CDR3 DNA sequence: TGTGCCACCACCAAGTCCTCCCCTGCGACTAATGAAAAACTGTTTTTT.

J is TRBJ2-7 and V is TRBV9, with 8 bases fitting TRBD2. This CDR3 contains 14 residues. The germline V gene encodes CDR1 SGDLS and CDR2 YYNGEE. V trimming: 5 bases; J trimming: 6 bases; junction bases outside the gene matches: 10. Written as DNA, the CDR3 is TGTGCCAGCAGTCAAACGGTAGCGGGGTTCGAGCAGTACTTC. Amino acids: CASSQTVAGFEQYF.

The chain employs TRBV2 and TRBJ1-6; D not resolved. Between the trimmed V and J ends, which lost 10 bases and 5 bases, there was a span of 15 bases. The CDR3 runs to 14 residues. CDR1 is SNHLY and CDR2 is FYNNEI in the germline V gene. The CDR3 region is CATRTRRNNSPLHF. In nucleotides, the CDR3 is TGTGCCACCAGGACGCGGAGGAATAATTCACCCCTCCACTTT.

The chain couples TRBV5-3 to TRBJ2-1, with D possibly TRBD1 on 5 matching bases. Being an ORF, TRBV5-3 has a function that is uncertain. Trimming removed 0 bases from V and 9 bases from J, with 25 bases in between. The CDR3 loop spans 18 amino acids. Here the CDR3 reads CARSLGDGQGDAVLEQFF. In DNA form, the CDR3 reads TGTGCCAGAAGCTTGGGGGATGGTCAGGGCGATGCAGTGCTTGAGCAGTTCTTC.

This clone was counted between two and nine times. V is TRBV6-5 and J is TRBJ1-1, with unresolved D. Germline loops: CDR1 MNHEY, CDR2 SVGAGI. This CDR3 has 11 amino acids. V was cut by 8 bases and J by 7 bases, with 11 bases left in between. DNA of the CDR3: TGTGCCAGCGGGCAAGACCTTGAAGCTTTCTTT. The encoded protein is CASGQDLEAFF.

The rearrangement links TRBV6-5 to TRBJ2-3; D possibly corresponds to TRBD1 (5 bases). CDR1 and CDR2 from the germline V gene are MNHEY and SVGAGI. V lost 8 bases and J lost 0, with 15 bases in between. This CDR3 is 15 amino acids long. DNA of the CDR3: TGTGCCAGCGTTGCCAGGGCATTCAGCACAGATACGCAGTATTTT. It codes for CASVARAFSTDTQYF.

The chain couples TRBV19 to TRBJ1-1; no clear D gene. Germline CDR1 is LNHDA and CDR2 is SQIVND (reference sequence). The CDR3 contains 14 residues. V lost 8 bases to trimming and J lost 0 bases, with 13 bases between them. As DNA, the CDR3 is TGTGCCAGTGCCCAAGCGGCTATGAACACTGAAGCTTTCTTT. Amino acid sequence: CASAQAAMNTEAFF.

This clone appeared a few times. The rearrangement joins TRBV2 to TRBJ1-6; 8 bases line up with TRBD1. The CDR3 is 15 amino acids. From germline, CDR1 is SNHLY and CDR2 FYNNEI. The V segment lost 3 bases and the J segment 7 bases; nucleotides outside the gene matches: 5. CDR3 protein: CASSDRDRLNSPLHF. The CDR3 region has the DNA TGTGCCAGCAGTGATAGGGACAGGCTGAATTCACCCCTCCACTTT.

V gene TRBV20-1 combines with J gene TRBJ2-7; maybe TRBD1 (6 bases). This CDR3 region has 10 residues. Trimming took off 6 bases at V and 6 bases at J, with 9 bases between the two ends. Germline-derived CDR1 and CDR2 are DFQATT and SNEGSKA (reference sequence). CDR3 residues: CSAPGAEQYF. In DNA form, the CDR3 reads TGCAGTGCCCCAGGGGCCGAGCAGTACTTC.

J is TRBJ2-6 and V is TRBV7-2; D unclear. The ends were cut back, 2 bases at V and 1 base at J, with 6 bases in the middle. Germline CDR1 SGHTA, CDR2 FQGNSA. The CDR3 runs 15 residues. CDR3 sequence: CASSLWVSGANVLTF. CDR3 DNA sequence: TGTGCCAGCAGCTTATGGGTATCTGGGGCCAACGTCCTGACTTTC.

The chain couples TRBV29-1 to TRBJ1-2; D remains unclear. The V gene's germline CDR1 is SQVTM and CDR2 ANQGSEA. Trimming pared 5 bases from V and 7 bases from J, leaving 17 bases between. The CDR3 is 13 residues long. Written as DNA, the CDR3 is TGCAGCGTTAGGTTACTGGGTTTGGGTGGCTACACCTTC. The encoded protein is CSVRLLGLGGYTF.

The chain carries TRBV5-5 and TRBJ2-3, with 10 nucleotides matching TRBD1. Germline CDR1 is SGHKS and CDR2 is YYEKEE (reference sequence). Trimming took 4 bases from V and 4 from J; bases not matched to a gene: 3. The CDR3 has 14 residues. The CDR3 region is CASSKGQGADTQYF. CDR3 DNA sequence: TGTGCCAGCAGCAAAGGACAGGGGGCAGATACGCAGTATTTT.

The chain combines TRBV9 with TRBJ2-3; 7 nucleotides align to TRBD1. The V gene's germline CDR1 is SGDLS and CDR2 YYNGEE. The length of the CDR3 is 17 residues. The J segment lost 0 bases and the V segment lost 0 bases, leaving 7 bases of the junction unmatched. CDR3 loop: CASSVGGLGQSTDTQYF. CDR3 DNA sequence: TGTGCCAGCAGCGTAGGGGGATTGGGACAGAGCACAGATACGCAGTATTTT.

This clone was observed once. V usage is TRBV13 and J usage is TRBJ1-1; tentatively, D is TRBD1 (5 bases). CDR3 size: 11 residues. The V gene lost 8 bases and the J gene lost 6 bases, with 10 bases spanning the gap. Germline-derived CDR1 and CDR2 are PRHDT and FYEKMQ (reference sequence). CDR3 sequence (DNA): TGTGCCAGCGCCCAGGGAGCTGAAGCTTTCTTT. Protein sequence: CASAQGAEAFF.

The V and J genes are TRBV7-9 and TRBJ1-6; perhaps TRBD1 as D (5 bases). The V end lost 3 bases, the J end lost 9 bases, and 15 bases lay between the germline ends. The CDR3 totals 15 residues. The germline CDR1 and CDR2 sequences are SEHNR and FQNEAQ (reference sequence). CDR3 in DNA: TGTGCCAGCAGCTTTGAGCGGGACGGTTCTTCACCCCTCCACTTT. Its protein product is CASSFERDGSSPLHF.

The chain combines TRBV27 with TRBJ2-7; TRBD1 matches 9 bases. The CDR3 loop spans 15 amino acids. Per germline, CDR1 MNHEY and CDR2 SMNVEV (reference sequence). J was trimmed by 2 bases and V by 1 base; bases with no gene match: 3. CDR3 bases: TGTGCCAGCAGTTTATACAGGACAGGGGCCTACGAGCAGTACTTC. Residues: CASSLYRTGAYEQYF.